The 4 T cell receptor beta chains in this list originate from one sample, sequenced in a study of chemoradiotherapy in HPV16-positive cancers. Sequenced by immunoSEQ multiplex PCR; TCRdb stores in-frame clones only, minus some. The sample includes 11,000 or so clones, about 81% of them seen just once. This material was collected from a patient who underwent chemoradiotherapy. The receptor source for this set is a human donor with HPV-associated anogenital cancer.

V usage is TRBV7-2 and J usage is TRBJ2-1, with D maybe TRBD1 (6 bases). Trimming pared 3 bases from V and 10 bases from J, leaving 13 bases between. This CDR3 comprises 13 residues. The germline gives CDR1 SGHTA, CDR2 FQGNSA. This CDR3 reads CASSFNPGTEQFF. CDR3 nucleotides: TGTGCCAGCAGCTTCAACCCCGGGACAGAGCAGTTCTTC.

The genes are TRBV18 and TRBJ2-3; D assignment may be TRBD1 or TRBD2 (5 bases each). The CDR3 totals 16 residues. Trimming shortened V by 3 bases and J by 3 bases, and 16 bases separated the two germline ends. Germline values: CDR1 KGHSH, CDR2 LQKENI. The DNA for the CDR3 is TGTGCCAGCTCACCCTTGAATGGGGGTTGGACAGATACGCAGTATTTT. This translates into CASSPLNGGWTDTQYF.

The chain uses TRBV5-6 and TRBJ2-3; D gene unclear. The CDR3 sequence is 13 residues long. The ends were cut back, 2 bases at V and 5 bases at J, with 9 bases in the middle. Germline V lookup: CDR1 SGHDT, CDR2 YYEEEE. The CDR3 DNA reads TGTGCCAGCAGCTTTCGCCCGGGAGATACGCAGTATTTT. Its translation: CASSFRPGDTQYF.

This chain joins TRBV27 and TRBJ2-7, with 7 nucleotides matching TRBD1. The length of the CDR3 is 13 residues. The germline CDR1 and CDR2 sequences are MNHEY and SMNVEV (reference sequence). The V gene end was trimmed by 6 bases and the J gene end by 0 bases; junction bases not matched to a gene: 2. The CDR3 sequence is CASRQGDSYEQYF. The CDR3 bases are TGTGCCAGCAGGCAGGGGGACTCCTACGAGCAGTACTTC.